The 24 T cell receptor beta chains below come from one sample, sequenced in a study of T-cell reconstitution after alpha-beta-depleted transplantation in children. Unique molecular identifiers were incorporated into the prepared TCRbeta library. TCRdb independently ran MiXCR on the PCR reads; one entry per CDR3 protein. The sample holds around 400,000 distinct CDR3 sequences, about a fifth seen once. Material: PBMCs from the stem cell graft donor, obtained from the stem cell graft. These receptors all stem from a human donor who donated a stem cell graft to a child with acute myeloid leukemia.

This clonotype was seen ten or more times. This chain links TRBV29-1 with TRBJ2-5; TRBD2 matches at 7 bases. With 4 bases clipped from V and 5 bases from J, the junction kept 7 bases outside the gene matches. CDR3 length: 13 amino acids. The germline V gene encodes CDR1 SQVTM and CDR2 ANQGSEA. The CDR3 DNA reads as TGCAGCGTTGGGGGCGGGAGTGCGGAGACCCAGTACTTC. It yields the protein CSVGGGSAETQYF.

Concerning this clonotype: Its ends do not fully match the called genes, so a read error is possible. V and J are TRBV7-7 and TRBJ2-7, with a tentative D call TRBD1 (6 bases). CDR1 SSHAT and CDR2 FNYEAQ come from the germline V gene (reference sequence). CDR3 size: 14 residues. The CDR3 loop is CASSLKGGADEQYF. Here the CDR3 DNA reads TGTGCTAGCAGCTTAAAAGGGGGAGCGGACGAGCAGTACTTC.

This clonotype was seen repeatedly, ten times or more. The CDR3 here is CASMFLGGRNEQYF. The CDR3, as DNA: TGTGCCAGCATGTTCTTGGGGGGGCGGAACGAGCAGTACTTC. The rearrangement joins TRBV12-3 or TRBV12-4 to TRBJ2-7; D perhaps matches TRBD2 (7 bases). CDR3 length: 14 amino acids. Trimming shortened V by 7 bases and J by 5 bases, and 18 bases separated the two germline ends.

V is TRBV28 and J is TRBJ1-5, with D perhaps TRBD1 (5 bases). V lost 7 bases and J lost 2, with 15 bases in between. CDR3 size: 15 residues. CDR1 and CDR2 (germline): MDHEN, SYDVKM. The CDR3 DNA follows: TGTGCCAGCATCCCTATTCAGGGTGGCAATCAGCCCCAGCATTTT. Translated, it gives CASIPIQGGNQPQHF.

The chain combines TRBV4-2 with TRBJ2-1, with 9 bases fitting TRBD1. The V gene end was trimmed by 1 base and the J gene end by 1 base; junction bases not matched to a gene: 2. This CDR3 is built from 16 residues. In germline, CDR1 is LGHNA, CDR2 YNFKEQ. CDR3 protein: CASSQAGTGSYNEQFF. The DNA for the CDR3 is TGTGCCAGCAGCCAAGCCGGGACAGGGTCCTACAATGAGCAGTTCTTC.

Only a few counts were recorded for this clonotype. This chain links TRBV29-1 with TRBJ1-1, with D possibly being TRBD1 (5 bases). Germline V gene sequence: CDR1 SQVTM, CDR2 ANQGSEA. CDR3 length equals 13 residues. The V and J ends lost 7 bases and 1 base respectively, with 13 bases between them. The CDR3 nucleotides read TGCAGCGCTGCCCTGACAGAGAACACTGAAGCTTTCTTT. Amino acids: CSAALTENTEAFF.

CDR3 in DNA: TGTGCCAGCAGCGACCGAGGACTAGCGGGAGATGAGCAGTTCTTC. Its protein is CASSDRGLAGDEQFF. The chain uses TRBV7-9 and TRBJ2-1; TRBD2 matches at 13 bases. The CDR3 sequence is 15 residues long. CDR1 is SEHNR and CDR2 is FQNEAQ in the germline V gene (reference sequence). V lost 5 bases and J lost 8; bases outside the gene matches: 6.

The sample holds a few counts of this clonotype. This chain uses TRBV12-3 or TRBV12-4 with TRBJ1-5; D perhaps matches TRBD1 (5 bases). The CDR3 runs to 15 residues. Trimming stripped 1 base from V and 5 bases from J, with 12 bases between. CDR3 in amino acids: CASSLEARADQPQHF. The CDR3 DNA follows: TGTGCCAGCAGTTTAGAGGCCAGGGCCGATCAGCCCCAGCATTTT.

The chain carries TRBV9 and TRBJ2-1; D is possibly TRBD1 or TRBD2 (7 bases each). The CDR3 has 14 amino acids. V was clipped by 7 bases and J by 8 bases, with 19 bases between them. The germline V gene encodes CDR1 SGDLS and CDR2 YYNGEE. The CDR3 DNA reads TGTGCCAGCCAAAGCGAACAGGGGAGGGATGAGCAGTTCTTC. Its translation is CASQSEQGRDEQFF.

Many counts were recorded for this clonotype. The chain links TRBV12-3 or TRBV12-4 to TRBJ2-2; maybe TRBD1 (6 bases). The CDR3 has 17 amino acids. V was pared by 0 bases and J by 6 bases, with 17 bases between. In DNA, the CDR3 is TGTGCCAGCAGTTTAGCATACCAGGACAGTACCGCCGGGGAGCTGTTTTTT. It translates to CASSLAYQDSTAGELFF.

The rearrangement links TRBV7-9 to TRBJ2-7, with a possible D match to TRBD1 (5 bases). V lost 4 bases to trimming and J lost 4 bases, with 17 bases between them. Germline V lookup: CDR1 SEHNR, CDR2 FQNEAQ (reference sequence). The CDR3 sequence is 15 residues long. The chain's CDR3 is CASSSSNTGDYEQYF. The CDR3 region has the DNA TGTGCCAGCAGCTCCAGCAACACAGGAGATTACGAGCAGTACTTC. Combining the CDR3 with reference TRBV7-9 and TRBJ2-7 gives the whole variable domain DTGVSQNPRHKITKRGQNVTFRCDPISEHNRLYWYRQTLGQGPEFLTYFQNEAQLEKSRLLSDRFSAERPKGSFSTLEIQRTEQGDSAMYLCASSSSNTGDYEQYFGPGTRLTVT.

This clonotype was recorded many times. The chain couples TRBV29-1 to TRBJ2-1, with TRBD2 matching 10 bases. The CDR3 extends over 16 amino acids. The V and J ends lost 0 bases and 4 bases, in that order; junction bases with no gene match: 6. CDR1 is SQVTM and CDR2 is ANQGSEA in the germline V gene. The CDR3 sequence is CSVEDPEREGYNEQFF. The CDR3 region has the DNA TGCAGCGTTGAAGATCCCGAGCGGGAGGGGTACAATGAGCAGTTCTTC.

This clonotype was seen only a few times. The V call is TRBV4-1, the J call TRBJ2-7; 9 bases match TRBD2. V was clipped by 1 base and J by 2 bases; unmatched bases: 3. Germline CDR1 reads MGHRA; CDR2 reads YSYEKL. The CDR3 runs to 15 residues. The CDR3 region is CASSQASSGTYEQYF. The CDR3 nucleotides are TGCGCCAGCAGCCAAGCATCTAGCGGGACCTACGAGCAGTACTTC.

This clonotype has only a few counts. V usage is TRBV12-3 or TRBV12-4 and J usage is TRBJ2-1; possible D gene TRBD2, 5 bases. V lost 7 bases and J 1 base, leaving 20 bases between the germline ends. The CDR3 is 17 residues long. The CDR3 DNA is TGTGCCAGCACTCCTCTGGCGGCGGGTTGGTCCTACAATGAGCAGTTCTTC. Translating it yields CASTPLAAGWSYNEQFF.

The chain combines TRBV24-1 with TRBJ2-1; D is possibly TRBD2 (6 bases). The CDR3 length is 17 residues. Germline values: CDR1 KGHDR, CDR2 SFDVKD. V was clipped by 5 bases and J by 6 bases, with 22 bases between them. CDR3 region: CATSGPSRDLLSNEQFF. The DNA for the CDR3 is TGTGCCACCAGTGGGCCGAGCCGGGACTTACTAAGCAATGAGCAGTTCTTC.

The V call is TRBV20-1, the J call TRBJ2-5; no definite D call. V gave up 6 bases and J gave up 5 bases, with 13 bases separating them. Germline V gives CDR1 DFQATT, CDR2 SNEGSKA (reference sequence). This CDR3 is built from 12 residues. CDR3 loop: CSAEPTYETQYF. The CDR3 coding sequence is TGCAGTGCGGAGCCCACCTATGAGACCCAGTACTTC.

This clonotype appeared a few times. V gene TRBV7-3 combines with J gene TRBJ2-1; D may be TRBD1 or TRBD2 (5 bases each). CDR1 and CDR2 (germline): SGHTA, FQGTGA. V shed 8 bases and J shed 6 bases, with 20 bases lying between them. This CDR3 is 15 amino acids long. The chain's CDR3 is CASGPTGPRVNEQFF. For the CDR3, the DNA is TGTGCCAGCGGACCTACGGGACCCAGGGTCAATGAGCAGTTCTTC.

This clonotype has a handful of counts. This sequence joins TRBV4-1 and TRBJ2-3; 8 bases are shared with TRBD2. With 1 base clipped from V and 0 bases from J, the junction kept 6 bases outside the gene matches. Germline loops: CDR1 MGHRA, CDR2 YSYEKL. There are 17 residues in the CDR3. CDR3 sequence: CASSQGTLAGSTDTQYF. As DNA, the CDR3 is TGCGCCAGCAGCCAAGGGACCCTAGCGGGTAGCACAGATACGCAGTATTTT.

This clonotype was seen more than once but under ten times. CDR3 sequence: CASSERGEWGYTF. The CDR3 DNA reads TGTGCCAGCAGTGAAAGGGGAGAATGGGGCTACACCTTC. The rearrangement uses TRBV6-1 and TRBJ1-2; a weak D match, TRBD1 (5 bases). Per germline, CDR1 MNHNS and CDR2 SASEGT. The CDR3 contains 13 residues. V was cut by 2 bases and J by 8 bases, with 12 bases left in between.

This clonotype was counted ten times or more. The chain uses TRBV5-4 and TRBJ2-7; possibly TRBD1 for D (5 bases). The V gene's germline CDR1 is SGHNT and CDR2 YYREEE (reference sequence). The CDR3 sequence is 14 residues long. Trimming cost V 2 bases and J 3 bases, with 12 bases left between them. The chain's CDR3 is CASSFGQGYYEQYF. Here the CDR3 DNA reads TGTGCCAGCAGCTTTGGCCAGGGTTACTACGAGCAGTACTTC.

This clonotype has more than one count but fewer than ten. The chain couples TRBV28 to TRBJ1-1; 10 bases map to TRBD1. With 4 bases clipped from V and 5 bases from J, the junction kept 4 bases outside the gene matches. CDR3 size: 14 residues. Germline CDR1 reads MDHEN; CDR2 reads SYDVKM. The CDR3: CASSSDRGRTEAFF. In DNA, the CDR3 is TGTGCCAGCAGTTCGGACAGGGGGAGGACTGAAGCTTTCTTT.

The CDR3 sequence is CASSSTGEAYEQYF. The CDR3 DNA is TGTGCCAGCAGCTCCACAGGGGAAGCCTACGAGCAGTACTTC. The chain links TRBV11-1 to TRBJ2-7; TRBD1 agrees at 7 bases. Per the germline V gene, CDR1 is SGHAT and CDR2 is FQDESV (reference sequence). The V and J ends lost 4 bases and 2 bases, in that order; junction bases with no gene match: 5. The CDR3 runs 14 residues.

This clonotype was counted at least ten times. The V and J genes are TRBV28 and TRBJ2-1; D tentatively fits TRBD1 or TRBD2 (5 bases each). Germline CDR1 is MDHEN and CDR2 is SYDVKM. The CDR3 covers 13 residues. The V end lost 8 bases, the J end lost 11 bases, and 19 bases lay between the germline ends. The chain's CDR3 is CASGSISGTQQFF. DNA for the CDR3: TGTGCCAGCGGTTCTATATCCGGGACGCAGCAGTTCTTC.

V usage is TRBV24-1 and J usage is TRBJ2-1, with 8 bases lining up with TRBD1. This CDR3 is 15 amino acids long. Trimming cost V 4 bases and J 6 bases; bases outside gene matches: 7. Per germline, CDR1 KGHDR and CDR2 SFDVKD. The CDR3 region has the DNA TGTGCCACCAGTGAAATAGGACAGGGAGGCAATGAGCAGTTCTTC. Protein: CATSEIGQGGNEQFF.